This T cell receptor (beta chain) was captured by sequencing in a study of T cell repertoires in cytomegalovirus infection. Study-level background: An indication of both CMV infection and matching HLA type came from public TCR beta signatures.

Study results and limitations: HLA-C-restricted CMV clonotypes gave the most frequent clonotype in two of eight donors. The cumulative frequency of public TCR beta families identified carriers of CMV plus the relevant HLA.

MiXCR, run by TCRdb on the reads, gives a single entry per CDR3 protein. Among roughly 230,000 distinct CDR3 sequences listed, over 15% were seen once. This clonotype was detected a few times. Its antigen is still unknown. The germline V gene encodes CDR1 SEHNR and CDR2 FQNEAQ (reference sequence). There are 16 residues in the CDR3. V was clipped by 5 bases and J by 10 bases, with 24 bases between them. The specimen was CD8+ T cells from PBMCs. V and J are TRBV7-9 and TRBJ2-1; perhaps TRBD2 as D (6 bases). The receptor's source is a human donor in good health (CMV status not recorded). Some clones in this sample may be carry-over from other donors' samples. The CDR3 DNA is TGTGCCAGCAGCCCGGACCCCGGGGGACCCGGAGGCGAGCAGTTCTTC. Protein product: CASSPDPGGPGGEQFF.